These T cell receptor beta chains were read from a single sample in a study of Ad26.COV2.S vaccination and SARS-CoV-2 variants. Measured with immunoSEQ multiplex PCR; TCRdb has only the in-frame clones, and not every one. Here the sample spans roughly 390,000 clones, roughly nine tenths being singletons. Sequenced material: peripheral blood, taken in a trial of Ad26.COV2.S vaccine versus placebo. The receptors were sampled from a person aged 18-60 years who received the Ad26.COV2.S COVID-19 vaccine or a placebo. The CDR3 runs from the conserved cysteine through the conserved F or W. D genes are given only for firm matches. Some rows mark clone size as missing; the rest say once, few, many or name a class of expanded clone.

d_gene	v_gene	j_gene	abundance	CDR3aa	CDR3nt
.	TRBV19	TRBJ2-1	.	CASSIVPAGSYNEQFF	TGTGCCAGTAGTATAGTTCCAGCGGGCTCCTACAATGAGCAGTTCTTC
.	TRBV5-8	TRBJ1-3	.	CASSYPGYSGNTIYF	TGTGCCAGCAGCTACCCCGGTTACTCTGGAAACACCATATATTTT
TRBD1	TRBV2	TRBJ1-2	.	CASIPRQGAVGYTF	TGTGCCAGCATCCCCCGACAGGGGGCGGTGGGCTACACCTTC
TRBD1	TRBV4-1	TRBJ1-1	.	CASSQGRQGLRSNTEAFF	TGCGCCAGCAGCCAAGGACGACAGGGCCTCAGGTCGAACACTGAAGCTTTCTTT
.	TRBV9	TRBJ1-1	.	CASSVEESNTEAFF	TGTGCCAGCAGCGTAGAGGAAAGTAACACTGAAGCTTTCTTT
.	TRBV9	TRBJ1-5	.	CASSVTSNQPQHF	TGTGCCAGCAGCGTAACTAGCAATCAGCCCCAGCATTTT
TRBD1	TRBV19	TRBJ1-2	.	CASRENRGGYTF	TGTGCCAGCCGGGAAAACAGGGGTGGCTACACCTTC
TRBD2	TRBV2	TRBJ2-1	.	CASSEAGTSKFF	TGTGCCAGCAGTGAAGCCGGGACTAGTAAGTTCTTC
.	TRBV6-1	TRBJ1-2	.	CASSARPENYGYTF	TGTGCCAGCAGCGCAAGGCCGGAGAACTATGGCTACACCTTC
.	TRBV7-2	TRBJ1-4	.	CASSSTGRPNEKLFF	TGTGCCAGCAGCTCTACAGGGCGACCTAATGAAAAACTGTTTTTT
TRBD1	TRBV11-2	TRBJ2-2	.	CASSLDGQVNTGELFF	TGTGCCAGCAGCTTAGACGGACAGGTTAACACCGGGGAGCTGTTTTTT
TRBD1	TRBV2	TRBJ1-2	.	CASSRAGGGYGYTF	TGTGCCAGCAGTAGGGCAGGGGGCGGCTATGGCTACACCTTC
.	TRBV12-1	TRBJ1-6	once	CASSRRRGGNSPLHF	TGTGCCAGCAGCCGGAGGAGGGGGGGAAATTCACCCCTCCACTTT
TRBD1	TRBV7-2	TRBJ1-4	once	CASSTGTGHNEKLFF	TGTGCCAGCAGCACCGGGACAGGACACAATGAAAAACTGTTTTTT
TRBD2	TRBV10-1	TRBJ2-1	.	CASSDSFRGGVQFF	TGCGCCAGCAGCGACTCCTTTCGGGGGGGCGTGCAGTTCTTC
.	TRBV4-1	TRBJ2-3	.	CASSLPRWGAGETDTQYF	TGCGCCAGCAGCCTCCCGCGATGGGGGGCGGGGGAAACAGATACGCAGTATTTT
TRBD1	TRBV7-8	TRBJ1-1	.	CASSPGQGATLEAFF	TGTGCCAGCAGCCCGGGACAGGGGGCCACCCTTGAAGCTTTCTTT
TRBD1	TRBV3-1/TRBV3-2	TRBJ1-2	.	CASSQGSGTGFYGYTF	TGTGCCAGCAGCCAAGGTTCAGGGACAGGGTTCTATGGCTACACCTTC
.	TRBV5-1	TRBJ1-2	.	CASSLDGGNYGYTF	TGCGCCAGCAGCCTGGACGGGGGAAACTATGGCTACACCTTC
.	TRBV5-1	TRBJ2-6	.	CASSTTPGGANVLTF	TGCGCCAGCAGCACGACCCCAGGTGGGGCCAACGTCCTGACTTTC
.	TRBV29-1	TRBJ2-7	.	CSVEGQGTYEQYF	TGCAGCGTTGAGGGGCAGGGAACCTACGAGCAGTACTTC
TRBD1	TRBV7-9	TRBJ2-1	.	CASRLGQGVKNEQFF	TGTGCCAGCAGGTTAGGACAGGGCGTTAAAAATGAGCAGTTCTTC
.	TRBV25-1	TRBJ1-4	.	CASSEPGEDTLEKLFF	TGTGCCAGCAGTGAACCGGGGGAGGATACTTTAGAAAAACTGTTTTTT
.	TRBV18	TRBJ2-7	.	CASSPTGTSYEQYF	TGTGCCAGCTCACCTACAGGGACTTCCTACGAGCAGTACTTC
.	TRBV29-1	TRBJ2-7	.	CSVEEERDGSYEQYF	TGCAGCGTTGAAGAGGAACGGGACGGCTCCTACGAGCAGTACTTC
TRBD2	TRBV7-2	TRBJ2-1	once	CASSVSGGWYNEQFF	TGTGCCAGCAGCGTGAGCGGGGGGTGGTACAATGAGCAGTTCTTC
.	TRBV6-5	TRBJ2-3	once	CASSYSWRKSTDTQYF	TGTGCCAGCAGTTACTCGTGGCGGAAGAGCACAGATACGCAGTATTTT
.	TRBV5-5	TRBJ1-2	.	CASSLVARDLRNYGYTF	TGTGCCAGCAGCTTGGTGGCCCGGGACCTCCGTAACTATGGCTACACCTTC
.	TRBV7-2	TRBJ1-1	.	CASSLGRVGENTEAFF	TGTGCCAGCAGCTTAGGGAGGGTCGGGGAGAACACTGAAGCTTTCTTT
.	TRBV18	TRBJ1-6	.	CASSRDSNSPLHF	TGTGCCAGCTCTAGAGACAGTAATTCACCCCTCCACTTT
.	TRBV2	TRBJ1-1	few	CASSERRAGSTEAFF	TGTGCCAGCAGTGAACGGCGGGCAGGGTCCACTGAAGCTTTCTTT
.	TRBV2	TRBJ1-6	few	CASKFSREPNSPLHF	TGTGCCAGCAAATTCTCAAGAGAACCAAATTCACCCCTCCACTTT
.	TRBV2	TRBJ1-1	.	CASSEAGDGTEAFF	TGTGCCAGCAGTGAAGCCGGGGATGGGACTGAAGCTTTCTTT
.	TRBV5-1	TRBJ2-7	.	CASSLATGQYYEQYF	TGCGCCAGCAGCTTGGCTACAGGGCAATACTACGAGCAGTACTTC
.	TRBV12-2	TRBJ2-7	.	CASRWGPYEQYF	TGTGCAAGTCGGTGGGGGCCGTACGAGCAGTACTTC
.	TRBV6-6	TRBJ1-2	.	CASSYDGGRYGYTF	TGTGCCAGCAGTTATGACGGGGGACGGTATGGCTACACCTTC
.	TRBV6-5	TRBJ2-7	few	CASSTMFLSYEQYF	TGTGCCAGCAGTACGATGTTCCTCTCCTACGAGCAGTACTTC
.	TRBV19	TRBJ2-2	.	CASEWYNTGELFF	TGTGCCAGCGAGTGGTACAACACCGGGGAGCTGTTTTTT
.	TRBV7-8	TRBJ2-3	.	CASSSPWEQGDTQYF	TGTGCCAGCAGCTCGCCGTGGGAACAGGGCGATACGCAGTATTTT
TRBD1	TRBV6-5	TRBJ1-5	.	CASSSLGQGTNQPQHF	TGTGCCAGCAGTTCGTTAGGACAGGGAACAAATCAGCCCCAGCATTTT
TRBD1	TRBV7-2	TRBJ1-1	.	CASSLARTGGSTEAFF	TGTGCCAGCAGCTTAGCTCGGACAGGGGGTAGCACTGAAGCTTTCTTT
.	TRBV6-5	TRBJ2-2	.	CAHRFQGKGTGELFF	TGTGCCCACAGGTTTCAGGGGAAAGGCACCGGGGAGCTGTTTTTT
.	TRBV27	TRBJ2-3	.	CASSGLSRSRAYF	TGTGCCAGCAGCGGACTGAGCCGTTCACGGGCGTATTTT
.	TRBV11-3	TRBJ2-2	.	CASSSREGQTNTGELFF	TGTGCCAGCAGCTCACGAGAGGGACAAACGAACACCGGGGAGCTGTTTTTT
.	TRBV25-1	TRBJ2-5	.	CASSEWGAVETQYF	TGTGCCAGCAGTGAATGGGGGGCGGTGGAGACCCAGTACTTC
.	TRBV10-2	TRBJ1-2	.	CASSESGKPSYGYTF	TGCGCCAGCAGTGAGTCAGGGAAACCTAGCTATGGCTACACCTTC
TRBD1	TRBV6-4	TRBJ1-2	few	CASSQGDFNGYTF	TGTGCCAGCAGCCAGGGGGATTTCAATGGCTACACCTTC
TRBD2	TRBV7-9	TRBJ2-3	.	CASSFWTSGSASTDTQYF	TGTGCCAGCAGCTTTTGGACTAGCGGGAGTGCTAGCACAGATACGCAGTATTTT
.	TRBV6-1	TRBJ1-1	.	CASSEAPGGDEPFNTEAFF	TGTGCCAGCAGTGAAGCCCCCGGGGGCGATGAGCCCTTTAACACTGAAGCTTTCTTT
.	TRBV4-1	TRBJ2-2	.	CASSQFGWDTGELFF	TGCGCCAGCAGCCAATTTGGGTGGGACACCGGGGAGCTGTTTTTT
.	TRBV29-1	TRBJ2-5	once	CSLKNREQETQYF	TGCAGCCTGAAGAACAGGGAACAAGAGACCCAGTACTTC
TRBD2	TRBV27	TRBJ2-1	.	CASSREWVAGHYNEQFF	TGTGCCAGCAGCCGGGAATGGGTAGCGGGGCATTACAATGAGCAGTTCTTC